Shown below are 21 T cell receptor beta chains from a single sample sequenced in a study of OX40 agonist ivuxolimab in advanced cancers. The assay was immunoSEQ multiplex PCR, and TCRdb's table has in-frame clones only and misses some. The sample has just over 60,000 clones, about 92% seen once. The specimen comprised CD4+ or CD8+ T cells sorted from blood, sampled in a trial of the OX40 agonist ivuxolimab. The receptor set was obtained from an adult with an advanced solid tumor such as melanoma, head and neck, liver or kidney cancer.

V is TRBV9 and J is TRBJ2-1; 11 nucleotides agree with TRBD2. Trimming took 0 bases from V and 9 from J; bases not matched to a gene: 8. This CDR3 has 16 amino acids. Germline V CDR1 and CDR2: SGDLS, YYNGEE. The DNA of the CDR3 is TGTGCCAGCAGCGTAGGTTCTAGCGGGAGGTTGAGTGAGCAGTTCTTC. Translating gives CASSVGSSGRLSEQFF. The variable domain in full, completed from reference TRBV9 and TRBJ2-1, reads DSGVTQTPKHLITATGQRVTLRCSPRSGDLSVYWYQQSLDQGLQFLIQYYNGEERAKGNILERFSAQQFPDLHSELNLSSLELGDSALYFCASSVGSSGRLSEQFFGPGTRLTVL.

The chain recombines TRBV7-8 with TRBJ2-7; a possible D gene is TRBD2 (5 bases). The CDR3 is 15 amino acids. Germline V lookup: CDR1 SGHVS, CDR2 FQNEAQ. The V end lost 1 base, the J end lost 1 base, and 11 bases lay between the germline ends. The chain's CDR3 is CASSLVSAESYEQYF. The CDR3 nucleotides are TGTGCCAGCAGCTTAGTTTCAGCGGAGTCCTACGAGCAGTACTTC.

DNA for the CDR3: TGCGCCAGCAGTGGACTAATTCAAGAGACCCAGTACTTC. Amino acid sequence: CASSGLIQETQYF. V gene TRBV10-1 combines with J gene TRBJ2-5; D perhaps matches TRBD2 (5 bases). Germline loops: CDR1 WNHNN, CDR2 SYGVQD (reference sequence). The CDR3 totals 13 residues. Trimming took off 4 bases at V and 2 bases at J, with 8 bases between the two ends.

CDR3 region: CATRQGIHTDTQYF. The CDR3 DNA reads as TGCGCCACCAGGCAAGGGATTCACACAGATACGCAGTATTTT. The rearrangement joins TRBV5-1 to TRBJ2-3; no reliable D call. Germline V gives CDR1 SGHRS, CDR2 YFSETQ. Trimming took off 9 bases at V and 2 bases at J, with 16 bases between the two ends. The CDR3 is 14 amino acids.

This clone was recorded once. This chain uses TRBV30 with TRBJ1-1, with D unresolved. V gave up 2 bases and J gave up 6 bases, with 16 bases separating them. Germline values: CDR1 GTSNPN, CDR2 SVGIG (reference sequence). The CDR3 loop spans 14 amino acids. CDR3 amino acids: CAWSMGPQVAEAFF. CDR3 sequence (DNA): TGTGCCTGGAGTATGGGCCCGCAGGTAGCTGAAGCTTTCTTT.

The gene calls are TRBV15 and TRBJ2-3; D is undetermined. CDR3 length equals 17 residues. Looked up from germline, CDR1 is LNHNV and CDR2 is YYDKDF (reference sequence). Between the trimmed V and J ends, which lost 1 base and 0 bases, there was a span of 14 bases. The DNA of the CDR3 is TGTGCCACCAGCAGAGTTCGGGTCAGCTCTAGCACAGATACGCAGTATTTT. Translation: CATSRVRVSSSTDTQYF. Based on the CDR3 plus reference TRBV15 and TRBJ2-3, the full variable domain is DAMVIQNPRYQVTQFGKPVTLSCSQTLNHNVMYWYQQKSSQAPKLLFHYYDKDFNNEADTPDNFQSRRPNTSFCFLDIRSPGLGDTAMYLCATSRVRVSSSTDTQYFGPGTRLTVL.

CDR3 in amino acids: CASSGRTGDTEAFF. CDR3 sequence (DNA): TGCGCCAGCAGCGGACGGACAGGGGATACTGAAGCTTTCTTT. The chain joins TRBV5-1 to TRBJ1-1, with 9 bases that match TRBD1. The CDR3 extends over 14 amino acids. In germline, CDR1 is SGHRS, CDR2 YFSETQ. With V trimmed by 4 bases and J by 5 bases, 6 bases remained unmatched.

DNA for the CDR3: TGTGCCAGCAGCTTAGGAACTGCAGGGGCCGCTGGAAACACCATATATTTT. Translating it yields CASSLGTAGAAGNTIYF. V gene TRBV7-9 combines with J gene TRBJ1-3; tentative D call: TRBD1 (6 bases). Germline values: CDR1 SEHNR, CDR2 FQNEAQ (reference sequence). This CDR3 is built from 17 residues. Trimming left V 1 base short and J 2 bases short, with 15 bases between.

The chain is built from TRBV6-5 and TRBJ1-2; no firm D call. The CDR3 spans 14 residues. The germline CDR1 and CDR2 sequences are MNHEY and SVGAGI. The ends were cut back, 5 bases at V and 6 bases at J, with 16 bases in the middle. The chain's CDR3 is CASSKTEVLNGYTF. DNA for the CDR3: TGTGCCAGCAGTAAAACCGAGGTGTTAAATGGCTACACCTTC.

The genes are TRBV29-1 and TRBJ1-1, with D unresolved. Trimming removed 6 bases from V and 0 bases from J, with 20 bases in between. CDR1 is SQVTM and CDR2 is ANQGSEA in the germline V gene. The CDR3 length is 16 residues. CDR3 sequence (DNA): TGCAGCGTCGCGAATCAGGACGGTACCATGAACACTGAAGCTTTCTTT. Amino acids: CSVANQDGTMNTEAFF.

The chain has TRBV19 and TRBJ2-2; D is unresolved. The V end was cut by 6 bases, the J end by 9 bases, with 11 bases between. This CDR3 has 12 amino acids. CDR1 is LNHDA, CDR2 SQIVND, per germline (reference sequence). The CDR3 region is CASSLGRRELFF. The CDR3 DNA is TGTGCCAGTAGCCTCGGTAGAAGGGAGCTGTTTTTT.

The CDR3 loop is CASSLGVGGTYEQYF. The CDR3 DNA reads TGTGCCAGCAGCTTAGGTGTAGGGGGCACCTACGAGCAGTACTTC. The V and J genes are TRBV7-9 and TRBJ2-7, with TRBD1 matching 7 bases. V lost 1 base, J lost 2 bases, and 5 bases stayed unmatched. The CDR3 consists of 15 residues. Germline V gives CDR1 SEHNR, CDR2 FQNEAQ (reference sequence).

The chain links TRBV7-3 to TRBJ2-5; D gene uncertain. From germline, CDR1 is SGHTA and CDR2 FQGTGA. Trimming stripped 3 bases from V and 5 bases from J, with 4 bases between. This CDR3 region has 11 residues. The CDR3, as DNA: TGTGCCAGCAGCTTTATGGAGACCCAGTACTTC. This gives the protein CASSFMETQYF.

V is TRBV10-3 and J is TRBJ2-1; 10 bases fit TRBD2. Per germline, CDR1 ENHRY and CDR2 SYGVKD. V dropped 7 bases and J dropped 8; count of bases not matched to a gene: 5. CDR3 length equals 13 residues. The chain's CDR3 is CAINSGGAHEQFF. In DNA form, the CDR3 reads TGTGCCATCAACAGCGGGGGGGCCCATGAGCAGTTCTTC.

V usage is TRBV30 and J usage is TRBJ1-5; TRBD1 matches 7 bases. The J segment lost 1 base and the V segment lost 2 bases, leaving 14 bases of the junction unmatched. Germline CDR1 and CDR2: GTSNPN and SVGIG (reference sequence). This CDR3 spans 18 amino acids. The CDR3: CAWSSLLIGGPSNQPQHF. The CDR3 DNA is TGTGCCTGGAGTTCACTCCTTATAGGGGGCCCAAGCAATCAGCCCCAGCATTTT.

The CDR3 DNA follows: TGCAGCGTTGGCGGGGGGGCGAGGGAGCAGTACTTC. Amino acid sequence: CSVGGGAREQYF. This chain joins TRBV29-1 and TRBJ2-7, with 9 bases fitting TRBD2. J lost 7 bases, V lost 4 bases, and 5 bases had no gene match. The CDR3 runs 12 residues. CDR1 and CDR2 from the germline V gene are SQVTM and ANQGSEA.

CDR3 DNA: TGTGCCAGCAGCACCGGGACAGATTATCAGCCCCAGCATTTT. Protein: CASSTGTDYQPQHF. The chain carries TRBV9 and TRBJ1-5, with 7 bases lining up with TRBD1. The CDR3 extends over 14 amino acids. The V and J ends lost 4 bases and 5 bases, in that order; junction bases with no gene match: 6. Per germline, CDR1 SGDLS and CDR2 YYNGEE.

The V gene is TRBV11-2, the J gene TRBJ2-2; D tentatively fits TRBD1 or TRBD2 (6 bases each). V dropped 1 base and J dropped 7 bases, with 19 bases sitting between them. The CDR3 sequence is 17 residues long. Germline CDR1 SGHAT, CDR2 FQNNGV. CDR3 protein: CASSLVGGGGPIGELFF. The DNA of the CDR3 is TGTGCCAGCAGCTTAGTGGGGGGCGGTGGGCCCATCGGGGAGCTGTTTTTT. The variable domain in full, with the rest retrieved from reference TRBV11-2 and TRBJ2-2, is EAGVAQSPRYKIIEKRQSVAFWCNPISGHATLYWYQQILGQGPKLLIQFQNNGVVDDSQLPKDRFSAERLKGVDSTLKIQPAKLEDSAVYLCASSLVGGGGPIGELFFGEGSRLTVL.

This rearrangement joins TRBV5-1 to TRBJ2-3; TRBD2 agrees at 16 bases. The CDR3 runs 16 residues. V trimming: 10 bases; J trimming: 2 bases; junction bases outside the gene matches: 7. The germline V gene has CDR1 SGHRS and CDR2 YFSETQ. In DNA, the CDR3 is TGCGCCCGCGGGGGACTAGCGGGGGGGCCCACAGATACGCAGTATTTT. It translates to CARGGLAGGPTDTQYF. The full variable domain, rest sourced from reference TRBV5-1 and TRBJ2-3, is KAGVTQTPRYLIKTRGQQVTLSCSPISGHRSVSWYQQTPGQGLQFLFEYFSETQRNKGNFPGRFSGRQFSNSRSEMNVSTLELGDSALYLCARGGLAGGPTDTQYFGPGTRLTVL.

This chain joins TRBV29-1 and TRBJ2-5; D not resolved. The V end lost 2 bases, the J end lost 2 bases, and 12 bases lay between the germline ends. The CDR3 length is 14 residues. Germline CDR1 SQVTM, CDR2 ANQGSEA. The CDR3 sequence is CSVESVLGQETQYF. CDR3 sequence (DNA): TGCAGCGTTGAAAGTGTGTTGGGTCAAGAGACCCAGTACTTC.

This chain links TRBV7-9 with TRBJ1-2, with 9 positions matching TRBD1. The CDR3 runs 14 residues. Germline trimming cut 6 bases from V and 4 bases from J; bases unmatched to any gene: 6. The V gene's germline CDR1 is SEHNR and CDR2 FQNEAQ (reference sequence). The CDR3 coding sequence is TGTGCCAGCAGTCCACAGGGGGCTCCCTATGGCTACACCTTC. Translated, it gives CASSPQGAPYGYTF.